Reported below is one T cell receptor (beta chain). The antigen remains unidentified. These data are taken from a study of cytomegalovirus exposure and HLA in healthy donors. Study-wide context: Researchers previously reported finding 90 million to 130 million unique TCR beta sequences from about 200 million T cells.

The length of the CDR3 is 14 residues. The V and J ends lost 5 bases and 13 bases respectively, with 23 bases between them. Germline loops: CDR1 MDHEN, CDR2 SYDVKM. Vbeta (60) and Jbeta (13) primers were used in the PCR. TCRdb's copy holds only in-frame clones and misses some; the assay was immunoSEQ multiplex PCR. The sample consists of 120,000 or so clones, 72% of them appearing once. Study-level results: Presence/absence analyses assumed roughly uniform sequencing depth across donors, which may not hold.

This chain links TRBV28 with TRBJ1-2, with unresolved D. Sequencing was performed on PBMCs. This receptor was taken from a man aged 30-40 years in good health and CMV-seronegative. The CDR3 DNA sequence: TGTGCCAGCAGTGCCTCCGGGAACCCCGAGAGGGTCACCTTC. Its translation is CASSASGNPERVTF.